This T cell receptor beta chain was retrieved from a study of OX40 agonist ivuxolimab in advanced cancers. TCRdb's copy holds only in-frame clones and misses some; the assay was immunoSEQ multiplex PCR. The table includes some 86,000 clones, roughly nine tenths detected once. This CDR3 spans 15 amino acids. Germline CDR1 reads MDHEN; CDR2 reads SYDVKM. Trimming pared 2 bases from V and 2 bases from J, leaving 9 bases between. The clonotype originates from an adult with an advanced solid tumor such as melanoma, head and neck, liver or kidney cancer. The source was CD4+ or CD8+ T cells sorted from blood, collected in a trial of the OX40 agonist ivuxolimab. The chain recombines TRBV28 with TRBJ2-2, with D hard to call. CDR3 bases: TGTGCCAGCAGTTTACGGGTCGGCAACACCGGGGAGCTGTTTTTT. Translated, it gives CASSLRVGNTGELFF.